Sequencing of this TCR beta chain was carried out in a study of blood T cells in healthy people across ages (dated by TCRdb to the mid-2010s). About the study as a whole: Template switching captured roughly one uniquely barcoded TCR beta cDNA molecule per two T cells in model experiments. The study measured age-related changes in TCR beta repertoire diversity using deep sequencing normalized with unique cDNA molecular identifiers. The donors were divided into four age groups: young (average around 15 years), middle-aged (almost 40), aged (about 56) and long-lived (more than 75). To avoid experimental bias, donors of different ages were randomly spread across the sequencing lanes. Two additional independent replicas of 1 million unique cDNA reads from the same blood draw were analyzed for two donors (one aged 18 to 30 and one aged 80 or older). Overall study outcomes, separate from this receptor: Bulk unsorted PBMC profiling prevented conclusive comparison of naive and antigen-experienced compartments. There was a strong correlation between observed TCR beta diversity and the percentage of naive T cells measured by flow cytometry. Observed TCR beta diversity per million T cells fell roughly linearly with age, and a significant reduction was already apparent by age roughly 40. Estimates of total diversity based on one million sequenced T cells were regarded as lower bounds and as underestimates. The long-lived group showed more naive CD4+ T cells, fewer expanded clones and increased TCR diversity than the aged group, suggesting age selection. Because donor CMV infection status was unknown, age-related changes in expanded clonotypes were potentially confounded.

Clipping removes 4 bases from V and 2 bases from J, with 5 as the unmatched junction base count. Measured from the cysteine to the phenylalanine, the CDR3 is 15 residues long. Only the CDR3 part of the read is kept: 45 bases, read in frame from the first base. Via the germline V gene, CDR1 is SQVTM and CDR2 ANQGSEA. The 39 donors, aged 6 to 90 years, were systemically healthy Caucasian individuals from Russia. Each donor gave ten milliliters of peripheral blood, drawn into EDTA-treated Vacutainer tubes. Ficoll-Paque density-gradient centrifugation was used to isolate PBMCs, with at least 7 million per sample. Trizol reagent was used to extract total RNA from PBMCs, with at least 5.5 micrograms per sample. For every donor, an aliquot of PBMCs went through flow cytometry to measure the percentages of naive CD45RAhigh/CD27high T cells. Library preparation employed 5' RACE. A second PCR of about 6 to 11 cycles was performed with a sample-barcoded 5' primer and a J-beta primer mix. A unique molecular identifier was introduced onto each TCR beta cDNA molecule by a template-switch 5' adaptor carrying 12 random nucleotides. Each sample yielded at least 2.5 million CDR3-containing paired-end reads. First-strand cDNA synthesis was performed from all RNA using the Mint cDNA synthesis kit, with priming by a TRBC-specific oligonucleotide. After uracil-DNA glycosylase treatment, a first 18-cycle PCR used universal primers M1SS and BC2_uni_R on all cDNA. Processing in the source paper ran as follows. For normalization, 1 million high-quality reads, each with a distinct molecular identifier, were randomly selected from each sample. Instead of being binned into consensus sequences, reads with shared molecular identifiers were discarded. CDR3 identification, clonotype clustering and error correction used MiTCR with a Q25 quality threshold and the strictest error-elimination algorithm. A nonparametric unseen species model with Euler transformation was used to estimate a lower bound on total TCR beta diversity. TCRdb took the public reads, trimmed them with fastp at Q25, ran MiXCR for clone calling and kept in-frame beta chains. Entries that share a CDR3 protein sequence are merged under the most common genes and DNA. These V and J calls rely on TCRdb rather than the paper's analysis. For this sample there are fewer than 2 million distinct CDR3 sequences; approximately 39% appear just once. Together, the top ten hold around 23% of the sample.

A word on this clonotype: Its antigen is unknown. No much larger clone is present one base from it, and per-base qualities are unavailable.

The rearranged chain carries TRBV29-1 and TRBJ2-6; 7 bases in the junction line up with TRBD2. The specimen sequenced was blood. This receptor was identified in a human donor in good health. The DNA reads TGCAGCGTTGTGGGGGGGATCCCTGGGGCCAACGTCCTGACTTTC. Translated, it gives CSVVGGIPGANVLTF.